Following are 18 T cell receptor beta chains from one sample sequenced in a study of cytomegalovirus exposure and HLA in healthy donors. PCR involved 60 Vbeta and 13 Jbeta primers. Produced via immunoSEQ multiplex PCR; TCRdb's table is partial and in-frame only. The sample yields 120,000 or so clones, 75% seen once. Sequenced: PBMCs. Source of these receptors: a woman aged 40 to 50 in good health and CMV-seropositive.

The genes are TRBV4-1 and TRBJ1-2; no definite D call. In germline, CDR1 is MGHRA, CDR2 YSYEKL. V was pared by 1 base and J by 6 bases, with 12 bases between. The CDR3 covers 14 residues. CDR3 nucleotide sequence: TGCGCCAGCAGCCAAGTGTTGGGAGGAGATGGCTACACCTTC. This sequence encodes CASSQVLGGDGYTF.

A word on this clone: At one of its ends the junction is not consistent with the germline gene, which may arise from a read error. The J gene is TRBJ1-5, the V gene TRBV7-7; D is undetermined. Germline V lookup: CDR1 SSHAT, CDR2 FNYEAQ (reference sequence). The CDR3 is 15 residues long. Here the CDR3 DNA reads TGTGCTAGCAGCTTAGGACCTCACTGGGCTCAGCCCCAGCATTTT. Translated, it gives CASSLGPHWAQPQHF.

This clone has more than one count but fewer than ten. The chain links TRBV7-2 to TRBJ1-5; maybe TRBD1 (5 bases). There are 13 residues in the CDR3. Trimming removed 6 bases from V and 5 bases from J, with 11 bases in between. CDR1 is SGHTA, CDR2 FQGNSA, per germline. DNA of the CDR3: TGTGCCAGCAGTTCCCAGGGTGATCAGCCCCAGCATTTT. Protein product: CASSSQGDQPQHF.

The chain combines TRBV7-3 with TRBJ2-1, with D perhaps matching TRBD1 (6 bases). This CDR3 contains 15 residues. V was cut by 5 bases and J by 0 bases, with 11 bases left in between. Germline CDR1 is SGHTA and CDR2 is FQGTGA. The chain's CDR3 is CASSLPGVSYNEQFF. CDR3 DNA sequence: TGTGCCAGCAGCCTACCAGGGGTCTCCTACAATGAGCAGTTCTTC.

The V gene is TRBV30, the J gene TRBJ2-5; no clear D gene. The last part of the DNA fits TRBJ2-7 better; the J call may be wrong. Germline CDR1 and CDR2: GTSNPN and SVGIG (reference sequence). This CDR3 has 15 residues. CDR3 loop: CAWSERGALSYEQYF. CDR3 in DNA: TGTGCCTGGAGTGAGCGCGGAGCGCTCTCCTACGAGCAGTACTTC.

The rearrangement uses TRBV18 and TRBJ2-7; D not certain. CDR1 KGHSH and CDR2 LQKENI come from the germline V gene. The CDR3 has 13 amino acids. The ends were cut back, 3 bases at V and 0 bases at J, with 6 bases in the middle. CDR3 sequence reads: CASSPPRSYEQYF. DNA of the CDR3: TGTGCCAGCTCACCCCCGCGCTCCTACGAGCAGTACTTC.

The chain is built from TRBV28 and TRBJ2-2; weak D call: TRBD2 (5 bases). Germline V gene sequence: CDR1 MDHEN, CDR2 SYDVKM. With 8 bases removed from V and 2 bases from J, the gap between germline ends came to 15 bases. This CDR3 contains 15 residues. In DNA, the CDR3 is TGTGCCAGCCGAGGGATAGCGAAAAACACCGGGGAGCTGTTTTTT. Translation gives CASRGIAKNTGELFF.

This rearrangement joins TRBV19 to TRBJ2-5, with 9 bases aligning to TRBD1. The CDR3 has 13 residues. Germline V CDR1 and CDR2: LNHDA, SQIVND (reference sequence). The trim removed 6 bases at V and 2 bases at J, leaving 1 base unmatched. CDR3 sequence: CASRTGGQETQYF. CDR3 bases: TGTGCCAGTAGGACAGGGGGACAAGAGACCCAGTACTTC.

This rearrangement joins TRBV19 to TRBJ1-1, with D perhaps TRBD1 (6 bases). This CDR3 is built from 14 residues. V lost 5 bases to trimming and J lost 3 bases, with 13 bases between them. Germline V CDR1 and CDR2: LNHDA, SQIVND (reference sequence). The CDR3 is CASSPTGGHTEAFF. The CDR3 coding sequence is TGTGCCAGTAGTCCGACGGGGGGGCACACTGAAGCTTTCTTT.

The V and J genes are TRBV5-8 and TRBJ2-3, with 13 bases fitting TRBD2. Germline CDR1 reads SGHTS; CDR2 reads YDEGEE. The CDR3 loop spans 16 amino acids. The J segment lost 1 base and the V segment lost 4 bases, leaving 3 bases of the junction unmatched. CDR3 sequence reads: CASSPGLAGGTDTQYF. The DNA for the CDR3 is TGTGCCAGCAGCCCCGGACTAGCGGGGGGCACAGATACGCAGTATTTT. Based on the CDR3 plus reference TRBV5-8 and TRBJ2-3, the full variable domain is EAGVTQSPTHLIKTRGQQATLRCSPISGHTSVYWYQQALGLGLQFLLWYDEGEERNRGNFPPRFSGRQFPNYSSELNVNALELEDSALYLCASSPGLAGGTDTQYFGPGTRLTVL.

The J gene is TRBJ2-5, the V gene TRBV27; no firm D call. V lost 8 bases and J lost 4, with 8 bases in between. Germline CDR1 reads MNHEY; CDR2 reads SMNVEV (reference sequence). The CDR3 length is 11 residues. CDR3 sequence: CASSLGETQYF. The DNA of the CDR3 is TGTGCCAGCTCCCTCGGAGAGACCCAGTACTTC.

The chain links TRBV7-9 to TRBJ2-1, with 9 positions matching TRBD2. Germline trimming cut 5 bases from V and 5 bases from J; bases unmatched to any gene: 7. CDR3 length: 15 amino acids. Germline V lookup: CDR1 SEHNR, CDR2 FQNEAQ (reference sequence). The chain's CDR3 is CASSPISGSDNEQFF. The DNA for the CDR3 is TGTGCCAGCAGCCCAATTAGCGGGAGCGACAATGAGCAGTTCTTC.

This chain uses TRBV5-6 with TRBJ2-3; 8 nucleotides line up with TRBD2. CDR3 size: 16 residues. Trimming removed 3 bases from V and 2 bases from J; junction bases left unmatched: 8. Germline assignment: CDR1 SGHDT and CDR2 YYEEEE. CDR3 protein: CASSSPLSGNTDTQYF. The CDR3 coding sequence is TGTGCCAGCAGCTCCCCCCTTAGCGGGAACACAGATACGCAGTATTTT.

This chain uses TRBV30 with TRBJ1-5; 10 bases align to TRBD1. V was clipped by 4 bases and J by 6 bases; unmatched bases: 9. This CDR3 is 15 amino acids long. Germline values: CDR1 GTSNPN, CDR2 SVGIG (reference sequence). The CDR3 here is CAWTPGQGFVQPQHF. The CDR3, as DNA: TGTGCCTGGACCCCGGGACAGGGGTTTGTTCAGCCCCAGCATTTT.

This sequence joins TRBV28 and TRBJ2-6; no definite D call. The germline gives CDR1 MDHEN, CDR2 SYDVKM. Trimming cost V 6 bases and J 0 bases, with 21 bases left between them. The CDR3 sequence is 19 residues long. The CDR3 DNA is TGTGCCAGCAGGCACAAATATGGAACGGGTCCCTCTGGGGCCAACGTCCTGACTTTC. This encodes CASRHKYGTGPSGANVLTF.

The gene calls are TRBV6-5 and TRBJ1-3; 12 bases fit TRBD1. This CDR3 has 15 residues. V was pared by 7 bases and J by 4 bases, with 5 bases of the junction left unmatched. Germline-derived CDR1 and CDR2 are MNHEY and SVGAGI. DNA of the CDR3: TGTGCCAGCAAAGGGACAGGGGGCCCCGGAAACACCATATATTTT. Protein product: CASKGTGGPGNTIYF.

In its sample, this clone was seen once. This chain links TRBV7-2 with TRBJ2-3, with 10 nucleotides matching TRBD2. This CDR3 is 16 amino acids long. Germline CDR1 and CDR2: SGHTA and FQGNSA. V gave up 1 base and J gave up 0 bases; unmatched junction bases: 1. The CDR3 is CASSLVAGGSTDTQYF. CDR3 nucleotides: TGTGCCAGCAGCTTAGTAGCGGGGGGTAGCACAGATACGCAGTATTTT.

This clone has a handful of counts. The chain couples TRBV15 to TRBJ1-5; no clear D. This CDR3 spans 15 amino acids. Trimming pared 1 base from V and 0 bases from J, leaving 7 bases between. Germline CDR1 LNHNV, CDR2 YYDKDF (reference sequence). This CDR3 is CATSRVLSSNQPQHF. The CDR3, as DNA: TGTGCCACCAGCAGAGTGTTGAGTAGCAATCAGCCCCAGCATTTT.